This record covers a single TCR beta chain. These data originate in a study of blood T cell repertoires in COVID-19. Turning to the study itself: The samples span acute and convalescent COVID-19 from the United States, Italy and Spain.

The germline V gene encodes CDR1 GTSNPN and CDR2 SVGIG (reference sequence). The CDR3 runs to 16 residues. V gave up 3 bases and J gave up 4 bases; unmatched junction bases: 7. Sequencing used immunoSEQ multiplex PCR; TCRdb keeps in-frame clones, though not all of them. The sample contains approximately 70,000 clones, about 85% of which appear only once. This receptor was taken from a woman aged 45 to 65 with COVID-19, enrolled during active disease. This chain connects TRBV30 to TRBJ2-3; 13 bases fit TRBD2. The source material was peripheral blood. CDR3 DNA: TGTGCCTGGAGCGCTCAACTAGCGGGAGGGGCAGATACGCAGTATTTT. Its protein is CAWSAQLAGGADTQYF.